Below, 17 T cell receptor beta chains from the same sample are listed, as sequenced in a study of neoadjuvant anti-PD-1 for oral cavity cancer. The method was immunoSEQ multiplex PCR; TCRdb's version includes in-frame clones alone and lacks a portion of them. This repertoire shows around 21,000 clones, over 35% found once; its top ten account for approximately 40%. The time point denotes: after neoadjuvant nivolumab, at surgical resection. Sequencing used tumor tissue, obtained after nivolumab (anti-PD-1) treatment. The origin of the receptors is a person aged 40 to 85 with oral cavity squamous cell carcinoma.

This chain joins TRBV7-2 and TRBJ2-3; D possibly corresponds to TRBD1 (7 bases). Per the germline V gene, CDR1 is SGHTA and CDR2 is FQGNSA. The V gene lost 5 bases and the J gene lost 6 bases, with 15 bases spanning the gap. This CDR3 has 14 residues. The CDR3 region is CASSRGPGSDTQYF. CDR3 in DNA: TGTGCCAGCAGCAGGGGGCCCGGGAGTGATACGCAGTATTTT.

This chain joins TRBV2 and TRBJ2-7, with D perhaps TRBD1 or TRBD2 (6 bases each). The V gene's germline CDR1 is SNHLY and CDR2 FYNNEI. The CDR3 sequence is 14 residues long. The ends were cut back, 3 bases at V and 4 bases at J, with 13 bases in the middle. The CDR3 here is CASSENRAGYEQYF. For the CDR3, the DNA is TGTGCCAGCAGTGAGAACAGGGCGGGGTACGAGCAGTACTTC.

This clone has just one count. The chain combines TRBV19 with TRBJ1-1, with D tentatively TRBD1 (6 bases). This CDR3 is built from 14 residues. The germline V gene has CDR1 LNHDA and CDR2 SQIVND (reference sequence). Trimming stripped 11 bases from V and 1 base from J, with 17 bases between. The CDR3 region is CAVQGGTANTEAFF. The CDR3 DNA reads TGTGCCGTCCAAGGGGGGACGGCGAACACTGAAGCTTTCTTT.

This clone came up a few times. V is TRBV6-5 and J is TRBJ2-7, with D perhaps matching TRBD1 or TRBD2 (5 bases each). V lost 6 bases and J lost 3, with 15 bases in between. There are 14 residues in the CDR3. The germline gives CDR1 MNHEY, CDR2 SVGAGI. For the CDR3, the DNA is TGTGCCAGCAGGGCCGGGGCAGCAGTCTACGAGCAGTACTTC. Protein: CASRAGAAVYEQYF.

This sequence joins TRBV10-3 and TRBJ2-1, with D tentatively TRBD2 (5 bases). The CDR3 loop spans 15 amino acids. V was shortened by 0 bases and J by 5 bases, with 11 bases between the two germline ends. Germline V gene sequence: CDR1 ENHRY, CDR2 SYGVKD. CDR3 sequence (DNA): TGTGCCATCAGTGAGTCGAATGGGGAGAACAATGAGCAGTTCTTC. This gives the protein CAISESNGENNEQFF.

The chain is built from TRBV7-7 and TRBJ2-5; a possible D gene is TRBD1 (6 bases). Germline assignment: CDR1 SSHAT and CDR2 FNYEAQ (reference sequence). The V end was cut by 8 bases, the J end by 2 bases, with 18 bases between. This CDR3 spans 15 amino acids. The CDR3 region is CASARWDTGQETQYF. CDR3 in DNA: TGTGCCAGCGCTAGGTGGGATACAGGGCAAGAGACCCAGTACTTC.

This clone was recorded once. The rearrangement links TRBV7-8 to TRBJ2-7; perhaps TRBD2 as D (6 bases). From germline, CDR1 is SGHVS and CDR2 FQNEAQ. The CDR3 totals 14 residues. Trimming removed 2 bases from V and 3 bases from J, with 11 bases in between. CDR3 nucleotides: TGTGCCAGCAGCTTAAGCGGGCACTACTACGAGCAGTACTTC. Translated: CASSLSGHYYEQYF.

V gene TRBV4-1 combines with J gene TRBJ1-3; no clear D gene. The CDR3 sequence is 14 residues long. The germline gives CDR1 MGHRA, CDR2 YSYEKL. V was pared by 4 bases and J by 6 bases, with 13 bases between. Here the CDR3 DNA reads TGCGCCAGCAGCCTAACACCAGACCTAAACACCATATATTTT. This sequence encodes CASSLTPDLNTIYF.

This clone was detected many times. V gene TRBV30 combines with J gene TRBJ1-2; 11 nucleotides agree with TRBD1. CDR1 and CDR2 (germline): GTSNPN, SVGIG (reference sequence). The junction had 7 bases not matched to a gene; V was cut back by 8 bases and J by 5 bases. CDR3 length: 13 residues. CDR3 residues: CARRDRGTYGYTF. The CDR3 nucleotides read TGTGCCCGGCGGGACAGGGGGACTTATGGCTACACCTTC.

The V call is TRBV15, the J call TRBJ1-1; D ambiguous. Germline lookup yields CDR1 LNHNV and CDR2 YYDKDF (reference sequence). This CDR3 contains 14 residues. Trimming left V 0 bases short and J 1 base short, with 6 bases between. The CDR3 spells CATSRDPANTEAFF. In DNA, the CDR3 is TGTGCCACCAGCAGAGATCCAGCGAACACTGAAGCTTTCTTT.

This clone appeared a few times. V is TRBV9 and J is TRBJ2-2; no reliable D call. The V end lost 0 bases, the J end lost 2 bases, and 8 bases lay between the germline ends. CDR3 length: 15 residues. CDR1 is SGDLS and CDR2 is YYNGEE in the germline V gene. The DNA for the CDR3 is TGTGCCAGCAGCGTAGGCTCGCCCAACACCGGGGAGCTGTTTTTT. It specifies CASSVGSPNTGELFF.

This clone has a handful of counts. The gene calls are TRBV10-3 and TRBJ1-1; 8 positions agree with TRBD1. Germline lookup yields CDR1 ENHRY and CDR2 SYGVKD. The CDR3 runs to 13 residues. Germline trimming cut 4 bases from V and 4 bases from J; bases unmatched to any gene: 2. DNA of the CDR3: TGTGCCATCAGTGGACAGGGGAGCACTGAAGCTTTCTTT. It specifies CAISGQGSTEAFF.

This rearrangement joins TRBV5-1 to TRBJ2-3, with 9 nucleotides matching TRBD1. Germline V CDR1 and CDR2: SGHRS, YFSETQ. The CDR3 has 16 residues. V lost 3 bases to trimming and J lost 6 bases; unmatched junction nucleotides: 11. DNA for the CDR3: TGCGCCAGCAGCTCGAGACCGGGACAGGGCTCGGATACGCAGTATTTT. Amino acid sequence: CASSSRPGQGSDTQYF.

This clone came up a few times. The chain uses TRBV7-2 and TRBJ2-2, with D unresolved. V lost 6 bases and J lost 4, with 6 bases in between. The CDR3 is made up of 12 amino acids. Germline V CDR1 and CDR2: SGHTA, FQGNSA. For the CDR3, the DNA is TGTGCCAGCAGTCCTAGCACCGGGGAGCTGTTTTTT. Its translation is CASSPSTGELFF.

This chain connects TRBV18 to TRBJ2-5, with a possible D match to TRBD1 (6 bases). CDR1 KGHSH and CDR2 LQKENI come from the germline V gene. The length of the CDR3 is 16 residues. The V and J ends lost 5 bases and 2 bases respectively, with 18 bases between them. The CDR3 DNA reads TGTGCCAGCTCAAATCAGCCTGGACAGATTCAAGAGACCCAGTACTTC. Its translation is CASSNQPGQIQETQYF.

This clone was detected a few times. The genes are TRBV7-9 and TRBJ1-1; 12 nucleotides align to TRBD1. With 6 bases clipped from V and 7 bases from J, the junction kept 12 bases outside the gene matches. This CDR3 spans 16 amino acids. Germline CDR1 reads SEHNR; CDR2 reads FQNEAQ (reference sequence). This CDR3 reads CASSSGQGARVGEAFF. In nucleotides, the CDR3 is TGTGCCAGCAGTTCGGGACAGGGGGCGCGGGTCGGTGAAGCTTTCTTT. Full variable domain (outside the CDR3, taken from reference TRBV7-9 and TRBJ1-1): DTGVSQNPRHKITKRGQNVTFRCDPISEHNRLYWYRQTLGQGPEFLTYFQNEAQLEKSRLLSDRFSAERPKGSFSTLEIQRTEQGDSAMYLCASSSGQGARVGEAFFGQGTRLTVV.

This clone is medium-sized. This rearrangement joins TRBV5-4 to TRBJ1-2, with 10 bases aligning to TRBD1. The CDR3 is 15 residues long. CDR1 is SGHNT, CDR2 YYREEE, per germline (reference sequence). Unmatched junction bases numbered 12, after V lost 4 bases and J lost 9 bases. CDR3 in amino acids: CASSPPPGTGVSYTF. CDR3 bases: TGTGCCAGCAGCCCTCCCCCCGGGACAGGGGTTAGCTACACCTTC.